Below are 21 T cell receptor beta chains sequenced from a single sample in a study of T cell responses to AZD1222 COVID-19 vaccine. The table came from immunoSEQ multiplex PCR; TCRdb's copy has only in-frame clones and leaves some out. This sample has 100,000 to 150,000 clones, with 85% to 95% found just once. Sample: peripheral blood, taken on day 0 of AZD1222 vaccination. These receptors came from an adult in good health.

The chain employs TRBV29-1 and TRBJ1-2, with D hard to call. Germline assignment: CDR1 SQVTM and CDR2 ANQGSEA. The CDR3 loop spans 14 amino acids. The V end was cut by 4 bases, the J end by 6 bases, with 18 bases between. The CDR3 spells CSVGGVLGYDGYTF. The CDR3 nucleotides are TGCAGCGTTGGTGGGGTTTTAGGCTATGATGGCTACACCTTC.

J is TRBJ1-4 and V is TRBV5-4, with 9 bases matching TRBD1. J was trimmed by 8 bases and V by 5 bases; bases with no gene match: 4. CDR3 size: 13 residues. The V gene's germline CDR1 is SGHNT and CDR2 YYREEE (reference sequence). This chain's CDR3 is CASRKDRGEKLFF. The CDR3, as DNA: TGTGCCAGCAGAAAGGACAGGGGCGAAAAACTGTTTTTT. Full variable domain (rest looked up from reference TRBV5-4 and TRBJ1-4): ETGVTQSPTHLIKTRGQQVTLRCSSQSGHNTVSWYQQALGQGPQFIFQYYREEENGRGNFPPRFSGLQFPNYSSELNVNALELDDSALYLCASRKDRGEKLFFGSGTQLSVL.

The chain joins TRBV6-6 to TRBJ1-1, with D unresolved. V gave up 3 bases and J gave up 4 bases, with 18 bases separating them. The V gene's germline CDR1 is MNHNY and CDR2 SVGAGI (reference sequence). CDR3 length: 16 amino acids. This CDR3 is CASSYFSPGQVTEAFF. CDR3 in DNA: TGTGCCAGCAGTTATTTCTCCCCGGGCCAGGTCACTGAAGCTTTCTTT.

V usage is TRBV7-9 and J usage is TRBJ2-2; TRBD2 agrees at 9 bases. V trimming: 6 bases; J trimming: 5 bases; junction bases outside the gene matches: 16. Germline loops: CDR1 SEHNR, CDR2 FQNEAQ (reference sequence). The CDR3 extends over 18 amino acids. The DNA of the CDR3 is TGTGCCAGCAGTTACGGATCATCGGCTAGCGGGGCAACCGGGGAGCTGTTTTTT. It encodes CASSYGSSASGATGELFF.

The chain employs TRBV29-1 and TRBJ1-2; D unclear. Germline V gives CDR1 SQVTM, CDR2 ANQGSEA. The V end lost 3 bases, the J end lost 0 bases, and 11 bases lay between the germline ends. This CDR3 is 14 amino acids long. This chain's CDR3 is CSVDSILANYGYTF. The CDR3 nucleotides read TGCAGCGTTGACAGTATCCTGGCTAACTATGGCTACACCTTC.

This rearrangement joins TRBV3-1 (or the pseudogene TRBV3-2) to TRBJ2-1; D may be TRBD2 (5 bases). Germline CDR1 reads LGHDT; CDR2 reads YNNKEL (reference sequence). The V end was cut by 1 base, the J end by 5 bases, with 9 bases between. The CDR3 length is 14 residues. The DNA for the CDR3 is TGTGCCAGCAGCCAAGGGCGGGCCAACAATGAGCAGTTCTTC. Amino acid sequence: CASSQGRANNEQFF.

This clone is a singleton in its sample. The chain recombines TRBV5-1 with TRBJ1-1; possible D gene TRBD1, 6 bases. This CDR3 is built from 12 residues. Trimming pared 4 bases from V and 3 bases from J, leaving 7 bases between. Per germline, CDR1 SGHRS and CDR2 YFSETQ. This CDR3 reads CASSRTDTEAFF. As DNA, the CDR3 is TGCGCCAGCAGCCGGACAGACACTGAAGCTTTCTTT.

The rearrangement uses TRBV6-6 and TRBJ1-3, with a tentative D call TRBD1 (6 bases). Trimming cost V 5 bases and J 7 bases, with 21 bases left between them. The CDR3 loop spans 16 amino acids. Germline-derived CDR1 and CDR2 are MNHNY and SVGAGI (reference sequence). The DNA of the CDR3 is TGTGCCAGCAGTCCTCGAACCGGGACAACTAGGAACACCATATATTTT. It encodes CASSPRTGTTRNTIYF.

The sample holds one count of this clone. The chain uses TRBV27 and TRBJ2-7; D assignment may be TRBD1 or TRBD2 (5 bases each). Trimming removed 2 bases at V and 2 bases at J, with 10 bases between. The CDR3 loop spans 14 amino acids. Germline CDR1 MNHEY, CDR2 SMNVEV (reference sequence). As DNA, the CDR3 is TGTGCCAGCAGTTTAGGGGCTAGCACCTACGAGCAGTACTTC. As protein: CASSLGASTYEQYF.

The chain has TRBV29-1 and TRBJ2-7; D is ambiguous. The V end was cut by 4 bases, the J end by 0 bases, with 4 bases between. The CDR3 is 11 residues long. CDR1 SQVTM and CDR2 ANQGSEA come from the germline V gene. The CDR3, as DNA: TGCAGCGTTGGGAGCTCCTACGAGCAGTACTTC. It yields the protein CSVGSSYEQYF.

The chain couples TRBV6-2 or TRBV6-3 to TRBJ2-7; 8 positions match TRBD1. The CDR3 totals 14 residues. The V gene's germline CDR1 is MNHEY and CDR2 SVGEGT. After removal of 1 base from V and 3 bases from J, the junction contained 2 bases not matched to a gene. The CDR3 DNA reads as TGTGCCAGCAGTTACTACGGGACAGGCTACGAGCAGTACTTC. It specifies CASSYYGTGYEQYF.

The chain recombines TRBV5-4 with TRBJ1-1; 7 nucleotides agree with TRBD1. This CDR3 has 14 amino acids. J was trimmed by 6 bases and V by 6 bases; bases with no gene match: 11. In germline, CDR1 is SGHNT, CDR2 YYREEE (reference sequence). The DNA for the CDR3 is TGTGCCAGCACTAACCTCGGGACAGTTTCTGAAGCTTTCTTT. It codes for CASTNLGTVSEAFF.

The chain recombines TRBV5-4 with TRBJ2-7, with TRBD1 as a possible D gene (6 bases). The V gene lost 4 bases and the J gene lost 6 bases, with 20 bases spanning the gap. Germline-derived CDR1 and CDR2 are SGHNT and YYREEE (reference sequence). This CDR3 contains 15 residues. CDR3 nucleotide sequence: TGTGCCAGCAGCGACCTGGGTGTCAGGGGACCCGAGCAGTACTTC. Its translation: CASSDLGVRGPEQYF. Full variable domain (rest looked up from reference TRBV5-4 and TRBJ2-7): ETGVTQSPTHLIKTRGQQVTLRCSSQSGHNTVSWYQQALGQGPQFIFQYYREEENGRGNFPPRFSGLQFPNYSSELNVNALELDDSALYLCASSDLGVRGPEQYFGPGTRLTVT.

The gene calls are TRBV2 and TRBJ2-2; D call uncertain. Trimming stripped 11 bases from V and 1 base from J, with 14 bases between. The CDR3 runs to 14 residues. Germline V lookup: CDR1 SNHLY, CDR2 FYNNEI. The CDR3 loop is CAYLQHLNTGELFF. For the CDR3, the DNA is TGTGCCTACCTGCAGCATCTGAACACCGGGGAGCTGTTTTTT.

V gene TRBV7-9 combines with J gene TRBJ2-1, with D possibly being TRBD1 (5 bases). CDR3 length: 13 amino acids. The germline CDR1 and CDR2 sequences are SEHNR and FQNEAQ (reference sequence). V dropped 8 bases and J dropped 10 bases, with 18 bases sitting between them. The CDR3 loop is CASGAGLVGEQFF. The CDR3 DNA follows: TGTGCCAGCGGGGCAGGGCTAGTTGGGGAGCAGTTCTTC.

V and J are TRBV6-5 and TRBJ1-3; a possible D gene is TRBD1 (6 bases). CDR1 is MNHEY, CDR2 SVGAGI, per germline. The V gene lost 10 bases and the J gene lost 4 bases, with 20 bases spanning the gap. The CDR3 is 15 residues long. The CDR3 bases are TGTGCCACCTCCCGGGGGCCGACCGCAGGAAACACCATATATTTT. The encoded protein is CATSRGPTAGNTIYF.

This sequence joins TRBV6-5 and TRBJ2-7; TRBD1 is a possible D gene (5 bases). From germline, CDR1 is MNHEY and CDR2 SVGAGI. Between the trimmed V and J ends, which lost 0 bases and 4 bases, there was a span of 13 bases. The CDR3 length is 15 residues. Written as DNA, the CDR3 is TGTGCCAGCAGTTACTCTTCAGCGCAGGGATACGAGCAGTACTTC. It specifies CASSYSSAQGYEQYF.

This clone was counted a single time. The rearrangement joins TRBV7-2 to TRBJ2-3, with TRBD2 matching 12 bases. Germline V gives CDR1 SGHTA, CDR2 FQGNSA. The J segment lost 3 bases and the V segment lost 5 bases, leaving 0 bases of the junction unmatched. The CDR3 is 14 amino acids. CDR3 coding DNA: TGTGCCAGCAGCGGACTAGCGGGAACAGATACGCAGTATTTT. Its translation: CASSGLAGTDTQYF.

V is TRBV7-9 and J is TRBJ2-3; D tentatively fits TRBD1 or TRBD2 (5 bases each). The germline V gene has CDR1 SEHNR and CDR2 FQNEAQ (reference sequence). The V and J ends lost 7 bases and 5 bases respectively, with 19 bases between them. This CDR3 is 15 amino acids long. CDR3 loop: CASTLGGGPGDTQYF. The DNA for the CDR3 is TGTGCCAGCACCTTGGGTGGGGGACCCGGAGATACGCAGTATTTT.

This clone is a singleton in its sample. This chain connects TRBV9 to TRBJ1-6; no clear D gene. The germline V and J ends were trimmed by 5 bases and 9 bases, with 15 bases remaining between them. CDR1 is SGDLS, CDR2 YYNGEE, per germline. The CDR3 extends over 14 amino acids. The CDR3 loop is CASSEVGFTSPLHF. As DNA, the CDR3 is TGTGCCAGCAGTGAGGTGGGTTTCACTTCACCCCTCCACTTT.

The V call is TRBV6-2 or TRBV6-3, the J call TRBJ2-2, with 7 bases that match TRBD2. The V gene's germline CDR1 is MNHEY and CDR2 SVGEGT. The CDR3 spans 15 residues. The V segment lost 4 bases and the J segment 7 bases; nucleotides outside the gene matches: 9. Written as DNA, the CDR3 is TGTGCCAGCAGTTCCATGGCGGGGGATCTCGGGGAGCTGTTTTTT. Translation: CASSSMAGDLGELFF.